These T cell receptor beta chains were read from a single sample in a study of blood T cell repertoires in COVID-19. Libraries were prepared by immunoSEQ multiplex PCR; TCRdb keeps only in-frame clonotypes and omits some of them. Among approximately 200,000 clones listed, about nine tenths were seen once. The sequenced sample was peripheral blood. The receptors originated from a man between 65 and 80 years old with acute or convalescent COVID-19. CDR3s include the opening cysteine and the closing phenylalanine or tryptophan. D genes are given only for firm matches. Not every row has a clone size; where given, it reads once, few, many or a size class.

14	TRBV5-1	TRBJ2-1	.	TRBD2	TGCGCCAGCAGAGAAACTAGCGGGAGCTATGAGCAGTTCTTC	CASRETSGSYEQFF
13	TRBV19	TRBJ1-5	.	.	TGTGCCAGTACACAAACCCCCGTCCAGCCCCAGCATTTT	CASTQTPVQPQHF
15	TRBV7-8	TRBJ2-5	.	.	TGTGCCAGCAGACTACAGGGCAGCCGTTCGGAGACCCAGTACTTC	CASRLQGSRSETQYF
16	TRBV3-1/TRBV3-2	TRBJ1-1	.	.	TGTGCCAGCAGTCGTCGGGCAGGACAGCTGAACACTGAAGCTTTCTTT	CASSRRAGQLNTEAFF
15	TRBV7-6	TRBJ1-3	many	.	TGTGCCAGCAGCTTAATGGGGGACTCAGGAAACACCATATATTTT	CASSLMGDSGNTIYF
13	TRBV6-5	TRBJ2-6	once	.	TGTGCGGGGGGGGCGTCCGGGGCCAACGTCCTGACTTTC	CAGGASGANVLTF
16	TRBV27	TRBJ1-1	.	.	TGTGCCAGCAGACTATTCGGGGGGCGAATGAACACTGAAGCTTTCTTT	CASRLFGGRMNTEAFF
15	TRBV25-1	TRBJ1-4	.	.	TGTGCCAGCAGTGAATATGCGGGAACGGGTGAAAAACTGTTTTTT	CASSEYAGTGEKLFF
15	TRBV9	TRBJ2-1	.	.	TGTGCCAGCAGCGTAGAGGGGAAAACCTACAATGAGCAGTTCTTC	CASSVEGKTYNEQFF
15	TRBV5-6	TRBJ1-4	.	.	TGTGCCAGCAGCCCCCCCGGGTTGGCTAATGAAAAACTGTTTTTT	CASSPPGLANEKLFF
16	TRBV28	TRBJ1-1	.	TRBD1	TGTGCCAGCAGGCAAGACAGGGGATTGAGGAACACTGAAGCTTTCTTT	CASRQDRGLRNTEAFF
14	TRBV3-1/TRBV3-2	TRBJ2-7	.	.	TGTGCCAGCAGCCAACGTCAGTGGGCGAACGAGCAGTACTTC	CASSQRQWANEQYF
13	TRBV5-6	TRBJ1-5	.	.	TGTGCCAGCAGCCGAATTCAGGGGCAGCCCCAGCATTTT	CASSRIQGQPQHF
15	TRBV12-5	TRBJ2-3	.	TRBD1	TGTGCTAGTGGCTCAGGACAGGGGAACACAGATACGCAGTATTTT	CASGSGQGNTDTQYF
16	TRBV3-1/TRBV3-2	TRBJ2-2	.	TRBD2	TGTGCCAGCAGCCGGAGCGGGAGGGGATTTAACGTGCGGCTGTTTTTT	CASSRSGRGFNVRLFF
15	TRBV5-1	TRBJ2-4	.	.	TGCGCCAGCAGCTTGGGGGCTGCGTCTCAAAACATTCAGTACTTC	CASSLGAASQNIQYF
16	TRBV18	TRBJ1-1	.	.	TGTGCCAGCTCACCCCCTGGCAGAGGGATGAACACTGAAGCTTTCTTT	CASSPPGRGMNTEAFF
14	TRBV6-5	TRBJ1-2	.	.	TGTGCCAGCAGTCCCCGGGAGGCGGGCTATGGCTACACCTTC	CASSPREAGYGYTF
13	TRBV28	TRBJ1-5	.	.	TGTGCCAGCAGCCGACAGGCTAATCAGCCCCAGCATTTT	CASSRQANQPQHF
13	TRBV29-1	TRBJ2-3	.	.	TGCAGCGTTGACAGGGGTGGAACAGATACGCAGTATTTT	CSVDRGGTDTQYF
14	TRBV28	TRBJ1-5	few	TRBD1	TGTGCCAGCAGTTGGGGGACAGGGGATCAGCCCCAGCATTTT	CASSWGTGDQPQHF
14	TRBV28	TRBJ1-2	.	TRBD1	TGTGCCAGCAGAAGCCCGACAGGGGGAAGAGGCTACACCTTC	CASRSPTGGRGYTF
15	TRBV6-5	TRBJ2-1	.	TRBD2	TGTGCCAGCAGTTACGGTAGCGGGAGGGCCCATGAGCAGTTCTTC	CASSYGSGRAHEQFF
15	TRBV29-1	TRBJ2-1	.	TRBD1	TGCAGCGTTGAAGGACCGGGACAGGGCCACAATGAGCAGTTCTTC	CSVEGPGQGHNEQFF
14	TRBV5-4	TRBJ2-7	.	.	TGTGCCAGCAGCCGGGACATCTTTACCTACGAGCAGTACTTC	CASSRDIFTYEQYF
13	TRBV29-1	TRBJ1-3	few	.	TGCAGCGTTGTAGGGCAGGGTGAGAACACCATATATTTT	CSVVGQGENTIYF
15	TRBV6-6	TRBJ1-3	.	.	TGTGCCAGCAGATCTCTCGGTATCTCTGGAAACACCATATATTTT	CASRSLGISGNTIYF
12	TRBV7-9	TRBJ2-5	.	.	TGTGCCAGCAGTTTACACGGGGAGACCCAGTACTTC	CASSLHGETQYF
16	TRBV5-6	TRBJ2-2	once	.	TGTGCCAGCAGCTTTCGAGGTGTCGCGAACACCGGGGAGCTGTTTTTT	CASSFRGVANTGELFF
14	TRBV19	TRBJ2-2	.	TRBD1	TGTGCCAGTAGTACAAACAGGGGTGCTGGGGAGCTGTTTTTT	CASSTNRGAGELFF
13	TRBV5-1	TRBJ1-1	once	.	TGCGCCAGCAGCTTGTTTCCTGGGAGTGAAGCTTTCTTT	CASSLFPGSEAFF
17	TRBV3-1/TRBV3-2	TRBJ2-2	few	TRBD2	TGTGCCAGCAGCCGCTTTTCGGCGGGAGGACACACCGGGGAGCTGTTTTTT	CASSRFSAGGHTGELFF
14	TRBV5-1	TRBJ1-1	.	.	TGCGCCAGCAGCGCTACAGGGAGGAACACTGAAGCTTTCTTT	CASSATGRNTEAFF
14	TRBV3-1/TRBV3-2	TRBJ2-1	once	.	TGTGCCAGCAGCCAAGACTATTCAGGCAATGAGCAGTTCTTC	CASSQDYSGNEQFF
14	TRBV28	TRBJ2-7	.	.	TGTGCCAGCAGCATTTTATCGACAGCCTACGAGCAGTACTTC	CASSILSTAYEQYF
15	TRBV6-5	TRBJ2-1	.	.	TGTGCCAGCGGACGAGGGACTCCCTCCTACAATGAGCAGTTCTTC	CASGRGTPSYNEQFF
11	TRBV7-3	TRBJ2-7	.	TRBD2	TGTGCCAGCAGCCCGGGGGGGATACTGTACTTC	CASSPGGILYF
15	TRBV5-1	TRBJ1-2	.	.	TGCGCCAGCAGCTATGATACAGGGATGCACTATGGCTACACCTTC	CASSYDTGMHYGYTF
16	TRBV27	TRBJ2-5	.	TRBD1	TGTGCCAGCAGTCTACTACGGGACAGGGACCATGGGACCCAGTACTTC	CASSLLRDRDHGTQYF
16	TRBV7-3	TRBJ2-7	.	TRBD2	TGTGCCAGCAGCTTAACGTTGGCTAGCGGACCCTACGAGCAGTACTTC	CASSLTLASGPYEQYF